These 27 T cell receptor beta chains were sequenced from one sample in a study of blood T cell repertoires in COVID-19. Profiled with immunoSEQ multiplex PCR; TCRdb holds only in-frame clones, not every one. The data contain some 300,000 clones, 89% of them singletons. Sequencing input: PBMCs or T cells enriched from blood (not recorded which). The receptors were sampled from a woman younger than 45 who had recovered from COVID-19.

The genes are TRBV6-5 and TRBJ1-1, with a possible D match to TRBD1 (6 bases). The CDR3 extends over 15 amino acids. Germline lookup yields CDR1 MNHEY and CDR2 SVGAGI. V lost 0 bases and J lost 2, with 10 bases in between. CDR3 bases: TGTGCCAGCAGTTACTCGACAGGCTTAAACACTGAAGCTTTCTTT. This gives the protein CASSYSTGLNTEAFF.

CDR3 sequence (DNA): TGTGCCAGCAGCCAGACAGTTGAGACCCAGTACTTC. Translated: CASSQTVETQYF. The rearrangement links TRBV7-9 to TRBJ2-5; maybe TRBD1 (5 bases). The germline V and J ends were trimmed by 5 bases and 5 bases, with 9 bases remaining between them. Per the germline V gene, CDR1 is SEHNR and CDR2 is FQNEAQ (reference sequence). The CDR3 consists of 12 residues.

The rearrangement joins TRBV9 to TRBJ2-1; possible D gene TRBD2, 6 bases. CDR1 SGDLS and CDR2 YYNGEE come from the germline V gene. V shed 0 bases and J shed 8 bases, with 12 bases lying between them. CDR3 size: 14 residues. CDR3 bases: TGTGCCAGCAGCGTAGCGGGAGACGGCGATGAGCAGTTCTTC. As protein: CASSVAGDGDEQFF.

The chain is built from TRBV6-5 and TRBJ2-5, with D uncertain. Trimming cost V 0 bases and J 1 base, with 12 bases left between them. This CDR3 has 16 amino acids. CDR1 and CDR2 from the germline V gene are MNHEY and SVGAGI. This chain's CDR3 is CASSYSGPGVQETQYF. In DNA, the CDR3 is TGTGCCAGCAGTTACTCTGGCCCCGGAGTCCAAGAGACCCAGTACTTC.

J is TRBJ2-1 and V is TRBV2; 12 bases are shared with TRBD1. The CDR3 length is 14 residues. V shed 6 bases and J 7 bases; nucleotides not matched to a gene: 4. CDR1 and CDR2 from the germline V gene are SNHLY and FYNNEI. The CDR3 nucleotides read TGTGCCAGCAGGATGGGACAGGGGGCGAATGAGCAGTTCTTC. Amino acid sequence: CASRMGQGANEQFF.

The CDR3 sequence: CASSYLPGQIDTGANVLTF. The CDR3, as DNA: TGTGCCAGCAGCTACCTTCCGGGACAGATAGACACTGGGGCCAACGTCCTGACTTTC. The chain combines TRBV28 with TRBJ2-6, with TRBD1 matching 7 bases. The CDR3 has 19 residues. The germline V gene encodes CDR1 MDHEN and CDR2 SYDVKM. Trimming at V came to 6 bases and at J to 2 bases, leaving 16 bases not matched to a gene.

The rearrangement joins TRBV7-2 to TRBJ2-1; D may be TRBD2 (5 bases). This CDR3 is built from 12 residues. The germline gives CDR1 SGHTA, CDR2 FQGNSA. Trimming pared 8 bases from V and 1 base from J, leaving 6 bases between. The CDR3 here is CASGSSYNEQFF. As DNA, the CDR3 is TGTGCCAGCGGGAGTTCCTACAATGAGCAGTTCTTC.

CDR3 residues: CASSSRSSANTGELFF. CDR3 coding DNA: TGTGCCAGCAGTTCTCGTTCTAGCGCGAACACCGGGGAGCTGTTTTTT. The chain has TRBV6-5 and TRBJ2-2; a weak D match, TRBD2 (6 bases). The V end lost 4 bases, the J end lost 0 bases, and 12 bases lay between the germline ends. CDR3 size: 16 residues. Germline V gene sequence: CDR1 MNHEY, CDR2 SVGAGI.

The J gene is TRBJ2-1, the V gene TRBV7-9; D is perhaps TRBD1 (7 bases). Germline lookup yields CDR1 SEHNR and CDR2 FQNEAQ (reference sequence). V lost 4 bases and J 12 bases, leaving 19 bases between the germline ends. This CDR3 comprises 14 residues. The CDR3 coding sequence is TGTGCCAGCAGCTGGGGCGGAGGGGGCGGAGGGCAGTTCTTC. Protein: CASSWGGGGGGQFF.

V gene TRBV7-8 combines with J gene TRBJ1-2; 7 bases fit TRBD1. The V gene's germline CDR1 is SGHVS and CDR2 FQNEAQ. V lost 7 bases and J lost 2; bases outside the gene matches: 10. The CDR3 is 15 residues long. CDR3 region: CASTPRTGWNYGYTF. DNA for the CDR3: TGTGCCAGCACCCCCCGGACAGGATGGAACTATGGCTACACCTTC.

The V and J genes are TRBV2 and TRBJ2-5; D may be TRBD1 (5 bases). V was trimmed by 4 bases and J by 5 bases, leaving 20 bases between them. CDR1 and CDR2 from the germline V gene are SNHLY and FYNNEI. The CDR3 is 16 residues long. CDR3 residues: CASSVGVGREGETQYF. DNA for the CDR3: TGTGCCAGCAGTGTGGGTGTGGGCAGGGAAGGCGAGACCCAGTACTTC.

The J gene is TRBJ2-7, the V gene TRBV27, with D perhaps TRBD2 (5 bases). CDR3 length equals 14 residues. Germline CDR1 reads MNHEY; CDR2 reads SMNVEV (reference sequence). The V gene lost 8 bases and the J gene lost 4 bases, with 18 bases spanning the gap. The CDR3 region has the DNA TGTGCCAGCCGAACCTCGGGAACAAAATACGAGCAGTACTTC. This gives the protein CASRTSGTKYEQYF.

V usage is TRBV6-2 or TRBV6-3 and J usage is TRBJ2-1, with 9 bases matching TRBD1. This CDR3 comprises 13 residues. The V and J ends lost 5 bases and 15 bases, in that order; junction bases with no gene match: 11. Germline V gene sequence: CDR1 MNHEY, CDR2 SVGEGT. DNA of the CDR3: TGTGCCAGCAGTACGCGACAGGGGGGCCCCATGTTCTTC. Translated: CASSTRQGGPMFF.

The genes are TRBV24-1 and TRBJ2-1, with D maybe TRBD1 (6 bases). This CDR3 is 14 amino acids long. CDR1 is KGHDR, CDR2 SFDVKD, per germline. The V gene lost 4 bases and the J gene lost 9 bases, with 15 bases spanning the gap. The CDR3 DNA is TGTGCCACCAGTGACTTGGGGACAAGTGTTGAGCAGTTCTTC. This codes for CATSDLGTSVEQFF.

This clone has just one count. The J gene is TRBJ2-1, the V gene TRBV5-1, with TRBD2 as a possible D gene (6 bases). Germline V CDR1 and CDR2: SGHRS, YFSETQ. The V end lost 7 bases, the J end lost 5 bases, and 19 bases lay between the germline ends. The CDR3 extends over 15 amino acids. The CDR3 DNA sequence: TGCGCCAGCCAGCTTGGGACGGGAGTAAACAATGAGCAGTTCTTC. Translating it yields CASQLGTGVNNEQFF.

The chain carries TRBV5-1 and TRBJ1-6; 12 bases align to TRBD1. After removal of 0 bases from V and 10 bases from J, the junction contained 8 bases not matched to a gene. In germline, CDR1 is SGHRS, CDR2 YFSETQ. This CDR3 contains 17 residues. The CDR3 spells CASSLVRDRGRRSPLHF. Written as DNA, the CDR3 is TGCGCCAGCAGCTTGGTGCGGGACAGGGGGCGGCGGTCACCCCTCCACTTT.

This clone was detected a few times. The chain couples TRBV25-1 to TRBJ1-4; no clear D. The germline V gene has CDR1 MGHDK and CDR2 SYGVNS. The CDR3 has 15 residues. V lost 3 bases, J lost 7 bases, and 15 bases lay in between. CDR3 DNA sequence: TGTGCCAGCAGTGATCCAAGGGAGGTAGTTGAAAAACTGTTTTTT. It is translated as CASSDPREVVEKLFF.

This clone was seen a single time. The rearrangement links TRBV2 to TRBJ2-7; TRBD2 matches at 7 bases. The V segment lost 1 base and the J segment 7 bases; nucleotides outside the gene matches: 13. The CDR3 contains 16 residues. Germline V gene lookup returns CDR1 SNHLY and CDR2 FYNNEI. CDR3 sequence: CASSEERGGSRGEQYF. The CDR3 nucleotides are TGTGCCAGCAGTGAAGAGCGTGGCGGGAGTCGAGGGGAGCAGTACTTC. The full variable domain, rest sourced from reference TRBV2 and TRBJ2-7, is EPEVTQTPSHQVTQMGQEVILRCVPISNHLYFYWYRQILGQKVEFLVSFYNNEISEKSEIFDDQFSVERPDGSNFTLKIRSTKLEDSAMYFCASSEERGGSRGEQYFGPGTRLTVT.

V and J are TRBV6-5 and TRBJ2-1; 9 nucleotides line up with TRBD2. This CDR3 has 15 residues. V dropped 4 bases and J dropped 4; count of bases not matched to a gene: 5. Looked up from germline, CDR1 is MNHEY and CDR2 is SVGAGI. The CDR3 DNA sequence: TGTGCCAGCAGTTTAGCGGGAGTGAGTTACAATGAGCAGTTCTTC. It translates to CASSLAGVSYNEQFF.

This clone occurred once. The CDR3 nucleotides read TGTGCCAGCAGCGCACAGGTGAGAGCCAAAAACATTCAGTACTTC. It specifies CASSAQVRAKNIQYF. The chain joins TRBV11-2 to TRBJ2-4, with D possibly being TRBD1 (5 bases). V lost 5 bases and J 0 bases, leaving 11 bases between the germline ends. The CDR3 runs to 15 residues. The germline gives CDR1 SGHAT, CDR2 FQNNGV. Together with reference TRBV11-2 and TRBJ2-4, the CDR3 gives the full variable domain: EAGVAQSPRYKIIEKRQSVAFWCNPISGHATLYWYQQILGQGPKLLIQFQNNGVVDDSQLPKDRFSAERLKGVDSTLKIQPAKLEDSAVYLCASSAQVRAKNIQYFGAGTRLSVL.

This clone was seen once. The junction does not match germline at one end; this may be a read error. The chain's CDR3 is CASSQYTGEETQYF. The CDR3, as DNA: TGTGCCAGCAGCCAGTATACAGGGGAAGAGACCCAATACTTC. The V call is TRBV3-1 (or the pseudogene TRBV3-2), the J call TRBJ2-5, with TRBD1 matching over 7 bases. The CDR3 runs to 14 residues. Germline values: CDR1 LGHDT, CDR2 YNNKEL (reference sequence).

This sequence joins TRBV12-3 or TRBV12-4 and TRBJ1-1; no firm D call. The CDR3 covers 13 residues. V lost 3 bases, J lost 10 bases, and 15 bases lay in between. This chain's CDR3 is CASSLVVWALAFF. CDR3 coding DNA: TGTGCCAGCAGTTTGGTGGTGTGGGCGTTAGCTTTCTTT.

This chain uses TRBV6-5 with TRBJ2-7; 10 bases are a match to TRBD1. Germline CDR1 MNHEY, CDR2 SVGAGI. V shed 6 bases and J 4 bases; nucleotides not matched to a gene: 6. This CDR3 has 14 amino acids. CDR3 sequence: CASRPPGQGYEQYF. The CDR3 DNA reads TGTGCCAGCAGACCACCGGGACAGGGGTACGAGCAGTACTTC.

This chain joins TRBV5-6 and TRBJ2-7; D unresolved. CDR3 length equals 15 residues. Per the germline V gene, CDR1 is SGHDT and CDR2 is YYEEEE. Trimming stripped 5 bases from V and 2 bases from J, with 17 bases between. CDR3 DNA sequence: TGTGCCAGCAGTTTCAGCGACTCGCCCCCCTACGAGCAGTACTTC. It codes for CASSFSDSPPYEQYF.

The chain carries TRBV28 and TRBJ1-2; D uncertain. CDR3 length: 15 residues. V was pared by 3 bases and J by 0 bases, with 11 bases between. CDR1 is MDHEN and CDR2 is SYDVKM in the germline V gene. CDR3 amino acids: CASSLRKRANYGYTF. The CDR3, as DNA: TGTGCCAGCAGTTTGAGGAAAAGAGCTAACTATGGCTACACCTTC.

Only a few counts were recorded for this clone. The chain is built from TRBV3-1 (or the pseudogene TRBV3-2) and TRBJ2-7, with 12 nucleotides matching TRBD2. Germline V gene lookup returns CDR1 LGHDT and CDR2 YNNKEL (reference sequence). The CDR3 has 15 amino acids. Trimming removed 5 bases from V and 5 bases from J; junction bases left unmatched: 7. CDR3 loop: CASSSSTSGSHEQYF. The DNA of the CDR3 is TGTGCCAGCAGCTCCTCGACTAGCGGGAGCCACGAGCAGTACTTC.

The chain uses TRBV27 and TRBJ2-5, with D possibly being TRBD2 (5 bases). Per the germline V gene, CDR1 is MNHEY and CDR2 is SMNVEV (reference sequence). The CDR3 contains 15 residues. V dropped 7 bases and J dropped 4 bases, with 19 bases sitting between them. CDR3 nucleotides: TGTGCCAGCACCTTGGTCGAGGGTACTCGAGAGACCCAGTACTTC. Translating it yields CASTLVEGTRETQYF.